This TCR beta chain was sequenced for a study of control samples from healthy donors and cancer patients. Germline assignment: CDR1 SEHNR and CDR2 FQNEAQ (reference sequence). The ends were cut back, 5 bases at V and 5 bases at J, with 9 bases in the middle. The CDR3 spans 12 residues. The assay was immunoSEQ multiplex PCR, and TCRdb's table has in-frame clones only and misses some. The table has roughly 43,000 clones, 90% to 95% seen once. Sequencing was carried out using blood. The sequence was obtained from a man in his sixties in good health. The chain has TRBV7-9 and TRBJ2-5; D not resolved. CDR3 region: CASSRVGETQYF. For the CDR3, the DNA is TGTGCCAGCAGCCGTGTGGGGGAGACCCAGTACTTC.